The 28 T cell receptor beta chains below were found in one sample sequenced in a study of vaccination effects on CD4 cells after COVID-19. After less than twelve days in culture, the CD4+ T cells were isolated. TCRdb keeps only in-frame clones here, not all; method: immunoSEQ multiplex PCR. The sample includes approximately 58,000 clones, more than 60% of them seen just once. Their cognate antigens are unknown. The source material was CD4+ T cells from PBMCs cultured without peptide, sampled before COVID-19 vaccination. The receptors shown here come from a human donor who received a COVID-19 vaccine.

This sequence joins TRBV6-6 and TRBJ1-2; the match to TRBD1 covers 10 bases. The CDR3 sequence is 16 residues long. The germline V gene encodes CDR1 MNHNY and CDR2 SVGAGI (reference sequence). V was pared by 6 bases and J by 1 base, with 8 bases of the junction left unmatched. The chain's CDR3 is CASRSRGDRGNYGYTF. CDR3 nucleotides: TGTGCCAGCAGATCCCGCGGGGACAGGGGTAACTATGGCTACACCTTC.

The chain recombines TRBV18 with TRBJ1-2; TRBD1 matches at 9 bases. The CDR3 contains 15 residues. The germline V gene encodes CDR1 KGHSH and CDR2 LQKENI. V dropped 3 bases and J dropped 0; count of bases not matched to a gene: 2. CDR3 amino acids: CASSPGQGTNYGYTF. CDR3 sequence (DNA): TGTGCCAGCTCACCTGGACAGGGGACTAACTATGGCTACACCTTC.

This clone was seen a handful of times. The chain recombines TRBV27 with TRBJ2-7; 7 bases match TRBD1. V dropped 6 bases and J dropped 2; count of bases not matched to a gene: 16. Germline V CDR1 and CDR2: MNHEY, SMNVEV (reference sequence). This CDR3 spans 17 amino acids. This chain's CDR3 is CASSPPQDRIGPYEQYV. The CDR3 region has the DNA TGTGCCAGCAGCCCACCCCAGGACAGGATTGGGCCCTACGAGCAGTACGTC.

This clone was detected once. The chain carries TRBV27 and TRBJ2-3; D remains ambiguous. Germline-derived CDR1 and CDR2 are MNHEY and SMNVEV (reference sequence). Deletions cut 2 bases from V and 8 bases from J, with 14 bases between. The CDR3 totals 14 residues. CDR3 in amino acids: CASSLGDSYGTQYF. The CDR3 bases are TGTGCCAGCAGTTTAGGGGATAGCTACGGTACGCAGTATTTT.

The chain couples TRBV18 to TRBJ1-1, with 7 bases identical to TRBD1. V gave up 6 bases and J gave up 0 bases; unmatched junction bases: 10. The CDR3 sequence is 16 residues long. Germline CDR1 is KGHSH and CDR2 is LQKENI. The DNA of the CDR3 is TGTGCCAGCTCCCTTCGGACAGGCGCATTGAACACTGAAGCTTTCTTT. This encodes CASSLRTGALNTEAFF.

The J gene is TRBJ1-5, the V gene TRBV6-1, with D possibly matching TRBD1 (5 bases). This CDR3 has 16 residues. CDR1 is MNHNS, CDR2 SASEGT, per germline. The ends were cut back, 2 bases at V and 2 bases at J, with 13 bases in the middle. CDR3 in DNA: TGTGCCAGCAGTGAACTGGGGGGTTTGGGCAATCAGCCCCAGCATTTT. Translation gives CASSELGGLGNQPQHF.

The V and J genes are TRBV2 and TRBJ2-2; maybe TRBD2 (7 bases). CDR3 length equals 14 residues. The germline V gene encodes CDR1 SNHLY and CDR2 FYNNEI. V lost 6 bases to trimming and J lost 4 bases, with 12 bases between them. CDR3 amino acids: CASRGGGPTGELFF. The CDR3, as DNA: TGTGCCAGCAGGGGAGGGGGGCCCACCGGGGAGCTGTTTTTT.

The V gene is TRBV6-6, the J gene TRBJ2-1; tentative D call: TRBD1 (6 bases). The germline V gene has CDR1 MNHNY and CDR2 SVGAGI (reference sequence). This CDR3 has 13 residues. V gave up 8 bases and J gave up 3 bases, with 11 bases separating them. CDR3: CASGQTLYNEQFF. The CDR3 bases are TGTGCCAGCGGACAGACTCTCTACAATGAGCAGTTCTTC.

The V gene is TRBV30, the J gene TRBJ2-7; no clear D. Trimming took 0 bases from V and 0 from J, leaving 12 bases between them. This CDR3 has 15 residues. In germline, CDR1 is GTSNPN, CDR2 SVGIG (reference sequence). The chain's CDR3 is CAWSVPGALSYEQYV. DNA of the CDR3: TGTGCCTGGAGTGTTCCAGGTGCACTCTCCTACGAGCAGTACGTC.

This clone showed up just a few times. This CDR3 is CSASSREHSPLHF. CDR3 bases: TGCAGTGCTAGTTCTAGAGAGCATTCACCCCTCCACTTT. The chain carries TRBV20-1 and TRBJ1-6; no reliable D call. V was cut by 3 bases and J by 8 bases, with 11 bases left in between. Germline-derived CDR1 and CDR2 are DFQATT and SNEGSKA (reference sequence). This CDR3 is 13 amino acids long.

The rearrangement joins TRBV7-2 to TRBJ2-1; D is unresolved. CDR3 length: 14 residues. V lost 5 bases, J lost 7 bases, and 15 bases lay in between. Germline CDR1 SGHTA, CDR2 FQGNSA. CDR3: CASSPTGPGNEQFF. The CDR3 DNA sequence: TGTGCCAGCAGCCCCACGGGCCCTGGGAATGAGCAGTTCTTC.

This chain connects TRBV6-4 to TRBJ1-6; no firm D call. This CDR3 region has 14 residues. Trimming shortened V by 5 bases and J by 8 bases, and 13 bases separated the two germline ends. Germline V gene lookup returns CDR1 MRHNA and CDR2 SNTAGT. This chain's CDR3 is CASSPGPLHSPLHF. The CDR3 region has the DNA TGTGCCAGCAGTCCCGGGCCCCTTCATTCACCCCTCCACTTT.

The chain uses TRBV5-1 and TRBJ2-2; D unresolved. The germline V gene encodes CDR1 SGHRS and CDR2 YFSETQ. The CDR3 contains 13 residues. The germline V and J ends were trimmed by 0 bases and 6 bases, with 6 bases remaining between them. CDR3 in amino acids: CASSLEQPGELFF. In DNA, the CDR3 is TGCGCCAGCAGCTTGGAACAGCCCGGGGAGCTGTTTTTT. Combining the CDR3 with reference TRBV5-1 and TRBJ2-2 gives the whole variable domain KAGVTQTPRYLIKTRGQQVTLSCSPISGHRSVSWYQQTPGQGLQFLFEYFSETQRNKGNFPGRFSGRQFSNSRSEMNVSTLELGDSALYLCASSLEQPGELFFGEGSRLTVL.

This clone came up once. The V call is TRBV18, the J call TRBJ2-5; TRBD2 matches at 9 bases. Germline loops: CDR1 KGHSH, CDR2 LQKENI. The ends lost 3 bases at V and 2 bases at J; junction bases unmatched: 4. The CDR3 consists of 15 residues. CDR3 bases: TGTGCCAGCTCACCCCTAGCGGGGAGACAAGAGACCCAGTACTTC. It specifies CASSPLAGRQETQYF.

This sequence joins TRBV24-1 and TRBJ2-3, with 7 nucleotides matching TRBD1. Germline V gene sequence: CDR1 KGHDR, CDR2 SFDVKD. Trimming at V came to 3 bases and at J to 1 base, leaving 3 bases not matched to a gene. There are 15 residues in the CDR3. The CDR3 nucleotides read TGTGCCACCAGTGATCCCGGACAGGGCACAGATACGCAGTATTTT. Encoded protein: CATSDPGQGTDTQYF.

This sequence joins TRBV27 and TRBJ2-4, with 8 bases that match TRBD1. V shed 2 bases and J 1 base; nucleotides not matched to a gene: 4. This CDR3 contains 16 residues. The germline V gene encodes CDR1 MNHEY and CDR2 SMNVEV (reference sequence). CDR3 nucleotides: TGTGCCAGCAGTTTACTCGGGACAGGTGCCAAAAACATTCAGTACTTC. This codes for CASSLLGTGAKNIQYF.

The rearrangement uses TRBV7-3 and TRBJ2-5; 14 bases fit TRBD2. The CDR3 consists of 16 residues. Per the germline V gene, CDR1 is SGHTA and CDR2 is FQGTGA. V trimming: 5 bases; J trimming: 5 bases; junction bases outside the gene matches: 7. CDR3: CASSRGLAGGLETQYF. CDR3 sequence (DNA): TGTGCCAGCAGCCGAGGACTAGCGGGGGGTCTCGAGACCCAGTACTTC.

This chain links TRBV19 with TRBJ1-2; 7 bases fit TRBD1. The CDR3 totals 13 residues. V lost 9 bases to trimming and J lost 7 bases; unmatched junction nucleotides: 11. The germline CDR1 and CDR2 sequences are LNHDA and SQIVND (reference sequence). In DNA, the CDR3 is TGTGCCAGCGACTCGACAGGGAACGGTGGCTACACCTTC. Translated, it gives CASDSTGNGGYTF.

The genes are TRBV7-9 and TRBJ2-4; 8 bases are shared with TRBD2. This CDR3 has 16 residues. CDR1 is SEHNR and CDR2 is FQNEAQ in the germline V gene (reference sequence). The trim removed 1 base at V and 0 bases at J, leaving 2 bases unmatched. CDR3 in amino acids: CASSLVSGEAKNIQYF. The CDR3 DNA is TGTGCCAGCAGCTTAGTTAGCGGGGAAGCCAAAAACATTCAGTACTTC.

V gene TRBV9 combines with J gene TRBJ2-3; 11 positions match TRBD2. CDR3 size: 17 residues. V was pared by 2 bases and J by 5 bases, with 10 bases of the junction left unmatched. From germline, CDR1 is SGDLS and CDR2 YYNGEE. As DNA, the CDR3 is TGTGCCAGCAGCGTCAAATCCGGGACTAGCGGTCGAGATACGCAGTATTTT. Protein product: CASSVKSGTSGRDTQYF.

This clone was seen a handful of times. This sequence joins TRBV5-6 and TRBJ1-2; D is possibly TRBD1 (5 bases). Germline V gives CDR1 SGHDT, CDR2 YYEEEE. CDR3 size: 14 residues. The V end was cut by 0 bases, the J end by 7 bases, with 13 bases between. CDR3 nucleotide sequence: TGTGCCAGCAGCTTGGATATCCAGGGAGGTGGCTACACCTTC. Residues: CASSLDIQGGGYTF. Using reference TRBV5-6 and TRBJ1-2 for the parts outside the CDR3, the full variable domain is DAGVTQSPTHLIKTRGQQVTLRCSPKSGHDTVSWYQQALGQGPQFIFQYYEEEERQRGNFPDRFSGHQFPNYSSELNVNALLLGDSALYLCASSLDIQGGGYTFGSGTRLTVV.

The genes are TRBV5-1 and TRBJ2-1; 10 nucleotides align to TRBD2. The germline CDR1 and CDR2 sequences are SGHRS and YFSETQ. CDR3 length: 15 residues. With V trimmed by 1 base and J by 4 bases, 2 bases remained unmatched. CDR3 in amino acids: CASSLSGGAYNEQFF. The CDR3, as DNA: TGCGCCAGCAGCTTGAGCGGGGGGGCGTACAATGAGCAGTTCTTC.

Comments on this clone: At the DNA level, this CDR3 is encoded by other sequences in the same sample as well. As DNA, the CDR3 is TGCGCCAGCAGCTTAACCGGGACTAGCGCCGGGGAGCTGTTTTTT. Translated, it gives CASSLTGTSAGELFF. The chain carries TRBV5-1 and TRBJ2-2; 10 positions agree with TRBD2. Unmatched junction bases numbered 4, after V lost 2 bases and J lost 6 bases. The CDR3 sequence is 15 residues long. Germline CDR1 reads SGHRS; CDR2 reads YFSETQ.

The chain couples TRBV5-6 to TRBJ2-5; 11 nucleotides match TRBD2. CDR1 is SGHDT and CDR2 is YYEEEE in the germline V gene. The CDR3 runs 18 residues. V was pared by 0 bases and J by 1 base, with 8 bases of the junction left unmatched. In DNA, the CDR3 is TGTGCCAGCAGCTTGGAGGTAGCGGGGGGGACAACCCAAGAGACCCAGTACTTC. It specifies CASSLEVAGGTTQETQYF. Full variable domain (remainder filled in from reference TRBV5-6 and TRBJ2-5): DAGVTQSPTHLIKTRGQQVTLRCSPKSGHDTVSWYQQALGQGPQFIFQYYEEEERQRGNFPDRFSGHQFPNYSSELNVNALLLGDSALYLCASSLEVAGGTTQETQYFGPGTRLLVL.

The sample holds a few counts of this clone. This chain connects TRBV27 to TRBJ2-2; D might be TRBD2 (6 bases). Germline values: CDR1 MNHEY, CDR2 SMNVEV (reference sequence). The CDR3 runs 15 residues. Trimming removed 2 bases at V and 3 bases at J, with 10 bases between. The CDR3 is CASSLAGRDTGELFF. The CDR3 DNA sequence: TGTGCCAGCAGTTTAGCGGGACGGGACACCGGGGAGCTGTTTTTT.

This rearrangement joins TRBV7-6 to TRBJ2-5; no clear D. Looked up from germline, CDR1 is SGHVS and CDR2 is FNYEAQ. This CDR3 spans 12 amino acids. V lost 5 bases and J 2 bases, leaving 6 bases between the germline ends. The CDR3 sequence is CASSAPQETQYF. DNA of the CDR3: TGTGCCAGCAGCGCCCCTCAAGAGACCCAGTACTTC.

This clone appeared a single time. This chain joins TRBV25-1 and TRBJ1-1, with D perhaps TRBD1 (6 bases). V dropped 8 bases and J dropped 4 bases, with 14 bases sitting between them. CDR1 and CDR2 from the germline V gene are MGHDK and SYGVNS. This CDR3 contains 13 residues. This CDR3 is CASLQGGGTEAFF. The CDR3, as DNA: TGTGCCAGCCTACAGGGTGGAGGCACTGAAGCTTTCTTT.

This sequence joins TRBV5-8 and TRBJ1-1, with a weak D call TRBD1 (6 bases). Germline loops: CDR1 SGHTS, CDR2 YDEGEE. The ends were cut back, 7 bases at V and 3 bases at J, with 13 bases in the middle. The CDR3 contains 13 residues. Here the CDR3 DNA reads TGTGCCAGCCCGTCACAGGGAGACACTGAAGCTTTCTTT. It specifies CASPSQGDTEAFF.